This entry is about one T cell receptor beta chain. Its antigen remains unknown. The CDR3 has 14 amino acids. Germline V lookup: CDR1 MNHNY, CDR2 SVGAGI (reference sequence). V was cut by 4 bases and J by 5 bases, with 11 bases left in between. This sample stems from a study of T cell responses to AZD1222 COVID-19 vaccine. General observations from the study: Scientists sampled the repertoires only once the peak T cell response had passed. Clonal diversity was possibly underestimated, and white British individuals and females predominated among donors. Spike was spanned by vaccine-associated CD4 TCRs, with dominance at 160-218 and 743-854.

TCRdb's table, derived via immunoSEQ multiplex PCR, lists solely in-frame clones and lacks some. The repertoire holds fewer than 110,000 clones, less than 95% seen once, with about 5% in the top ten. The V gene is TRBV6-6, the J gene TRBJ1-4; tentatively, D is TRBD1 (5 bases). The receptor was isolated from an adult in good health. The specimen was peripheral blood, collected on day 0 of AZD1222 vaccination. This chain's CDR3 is CASSFSGFNEKLFF. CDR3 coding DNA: TGTGCCAGCAGTTTCTCAGGGTTCAATGAAAAACTGTTTTTT.